This TCR beta chain originates from a study of cytomegalovirus exposure and HLA in healthy donors (dated by TCRdb to the late 2010s). Study-wide context: The roughly 670 repertoires of the first cohort and the roughly 110 validation repertoires were produced on the same platform, according to a later analysis. The study aimed to test whether cataloging public T cell receptors could reveal signatures of past pathogen exposure. Along with the approximately 600-subject first cohort, a separate validation cohort of over 90 different subjects was used. The study combined high-throughput TCR immunosequencing, statistical association of individual TCRs with disease status, and machine learning to predict cytomegalovirus infection status.

Library generation was performed with the immunoSEQ multiplex PCR assay. On the study's bioinformatics: A statistical classification framework was built for diagnosing cytomegalovirus status from the catalog of TCR beta chain sequences. The source is immuneACCESS, and TCRdb retained only in-frame sequences with V and J called. Part of the clones is not carried over; for the studies checked, unresolved V genes explain less than half of this, and the remainder is unexplained. The V and J calls and clone size come from that table; D and trimming were worked out from the DNA. This sample comprises 300,000 to 400,000 clones, 70% to 90% of them detected only once. The top ten clonotypes cover over 0.9% of the sample. The donors were included in the validation cohort of some 110 subjects, a group kept apart from the approximately 700-subject first cohort. What the work shows at the level of the full study, not this receptor alone: A few of the identified cytomegalovirus-associated TCR beta chains were confirmed in vitro to be specific for cytomegalovirus antigens. Subsequent analysis determined that TCRs grouped into clusters in the first cohort also showed a tendency toward co-occurrence across the 120 or so validation repertoires, and approximately 93% of cluster scores exceeded 0. Most TCR sequences were observed very rarely across donors, whereas some public TCRs were present in many individuals. The classifier was reported to diagnose cytomegalovirus status with high specificity and sensitivity in both the original and validation cohorts. The authors suggested that the approach could potentially be generalized to other disease states and immunological phenotypes. A later analysis had no HLA typing for the validation cohort, so co-occurrence there was scored across all 130 or so repertoires. The study gave a list of 150 to 200 TCR beta chains associated with cytomegalovirus.

The germline ends are 5 bases apart after V is trimmed by 0 bases and J by 0 bases. CDR1 and CDR2 are drawn from the germline V gene: LGHNA, YSLEER. The CDR3 covers 14 residues, taking in both the cysteine and the phenylalanine. The CDR3 DNA has 42 bases and is translated from base 1. On this clone: Its antigen target is currently unknown. No base-level quality is on record; no much larger clone is a single base apart.

The sequence derives from a man younger than 45 in good health and CMV-seronegative. Recombination connected TRBV4-3 to TRBJ1-1; the D gene cannot be named for sure. Sequenced material: PBMCs. This receptor carries the CDR3 CASSQDSVNTEAFF. Read as DNA, the sequence is TGCGCCAGCAGCCAAGATTCCGTGAACACTGAAGCTTTCTTT.